One sample yielded the 14 T cell receptor beta chains listed below, sequenced in a study of blood T cell repertoires in COVID-19. This table comes from immunoSEQ multiplex PCR, and its TCRdb copy is limited to in-frame clones, with some not included. The sample consists of 110,000 to 150,000 clones, under 80% of them appearing once. The sample comprised peripheral blood. The receptors derive from a man older than 75 with acute or convalescent COVID-19.

The chain carries TRBV7-3 and TRBJ2-4, with 8 nucleotides matching TRBD1. Looked up from germline, CDR1 is SGHTA and CDR2 is FQGTGA. There are 14 residues in the CDR3. Trimming at V came to 4 bases and at J to 5 bases, leaving 4 bases not matched to a gene. CDR3 bases: TGTGCCAGCAGCTCTACAGGGGGTCAAAACATTCAGTACTTC. Translation: CASSSTGGQNIQYF.

The chain links TRBV6-5 to TRBJ2-5; D call uncertain. Trimming left V 6 bases short and J 5 bases short, with 7 bases between. The CDR3 length is 11 residues. CDR1 is MNHEY, CDR2 SVGAGI, per germline. This chain's CDR3 is CASSLKETQYF. The CDR3, as DNA: TGTGCCAGCAGCCTAAAGGAGACCCAGTACTTC.

This chain connects TRBV5-4 to TRBJ1-4; D unresolved. Germline CDR1 is SGHNT and CDR2 is YYREEE (reference sequence). The CDR3 has 13 amino acids. V lost 4 bases, J lost 8 bases, and 12 bases lay in between. The CDR3 region is CASSASWREKLFF. The CDR3 coding sequence is TGTGCCAGCAGCGCGAGTTGGCGGGAAAAACTGTTTTTT. Together with reference TRBV5-4 and TRBJ1-4, the CDR3 gives the full variable domain: ETGVTQSPTHLIKTRGQQVTLRCSSQSGHNTVSWYQQALGQGPQFIFQYYREEENGRGNFPPRFSGLQFPNYSSELNVNALELDDSALYLCASSASWREKLFFGSGTQLSVL.

This chain connects TRBV5-1 to TRBJ2-4, with 12 bases identical to TRBD2. The germline CDR1 and CDR2 sequences are SGHRS and YFSETQ. The CDR3 runs 16 residues. Trimming removed 0 bases from V and 7 bases from J; junction bases left unmatched: 5. The CDR3 region is CASSLDSSGGANIQYF. In nucleotides, the CDR3 is TGCGCCAGCAGCTTGGACTCTAGCGGGGGGGCCAACATTCAGTACTTC.

The V call is TRBV5-1, the J call TRBJ1-3; the D is unclear. This CDR3 spans 14 amino acids. From germline, CDR1 is SGHRS and CDR2 YFSETQ. V was cut by 0 bases and J by 0 bases, with 4 bases left in between. The CDR3 is CASSLDFSGNTIYF. The CDR3 region has the DNA TGCGCCAGCAGCTTGGACTTCTCTGGAAACACCATATATTTT.

The J gene is TRBJ2-7, the V gene TRBV7-9; 8 bases are a match to TRBD1. V trimming: 4 bases; J trimming: 6 bases; junction bases outside the gene matches: 5. Germline V CDR1 and CDR2: SEHNR, FQNEAQ (reference sequence). This CDR3 is built from 13 residues. CDR3 sequence: CASSSGTGFEQYF. The DNA for the CDR3 is TGTGCCAGCAGCTCCGGGACAGGCTTCGAGCAGTACTTC.

The gene calls are TRBV19 and TRBJ1-5, with a weak D call TRBD1 (5 bases). The germline V gene has CDR1 LNHDA and CDR2 SQIVND (reference sequence). V lost 1 base, J lost 0 bases, and 7 bases lay in between. The CDR3 has 15 residues. DNA of the CDR3: TGTGCCAGTAGTATAGGGGGCTCTAGCAATCAGCCCCAGCATTTT. Translation gives CASSIGGSSNQPQHF.

The V and J genes are TRBV5-6 and TRBJ1-5, with no clear D. Germline CDR1 and CDR2: SGHDT and YYEEEE. With 4 bases removed from V and 6 bases from J, the gap between germline ends came to 8 bases. CDR3 size: 12 residues. CDR3 coding DNA: TGTGCCAGCAGCAAGTACAGTCAGCCCCAGCATTTT. Residues: CASSKYSQPQHF.

The chain couples TRBV10-3 to TRBJ2-7, with 10 bases that match TRBD2. The CDR3 spans 16 residues. Germline trimming cut 3 bases from V and 4 bases from J; bases unmatched to any gene: 9. The V gene's germline CDR1 is ENHRY and CDR2 SYGVKD. The CDR3 DNA reads as TGTGCCATCAGTGAAGGGAAGCGGGGGGGCGGGTACGAGCAGTACTTC. It encodes CAISEGKRGGGYEQYF.

V is TRBV23-1 and J is TRBJ1-1; TRBD1 aligns across 7 bases. TRBV23-1 is designated an ORF whose function remains uncertain. Trimming at V came to 0 bases and at J to 4 bases, leaving 2 bases not matched to a gene. This CDR3 contains 14 residues. The CDR3 region has the DNA TGCGCCAGCAGTCAATCCCCAGGGGGCACTGAAGCTTTCTTT. Protein: CASSQSPGGTEAFF.

This chain joins TRBV9 and TRBJ2-5, with a weak D call TRBD2 (5 bases). The CDR3 is 14 residues long. The germline gives CDR1 SGDLS, CDR2 YYNGEE. Trimming pared 4 bases from V and 1 base from J, leaving 11 bases between. CDR3 DNA: TGTGCCAGCAGCCTTACTAGTAGCCAAGAGACCCAGTACTTC. Protein sequence: CASSLTSSQETQYF.

This chain uses TRBV2 with TRBJ2-3, with 7 bases identical to TRBD1. CDR3 length: 15 amino acids. CDR1 SNHLY and CDR2 FYNNEI come from the germline V gene. V was clipped by 5 bases and J by 4 bases; unmatched bases: 9. The CDR3 is CASSKTGVWADTQYF. CDR3 bases: TGTGCCAGCAGTAAAACAGGGGTCTGGGCAGATACGCAGTATTTT.

This clone has just one count. V and J are TRBV11-2 and TRBJ1-1, with a weak D call TRBD1 (5 bases). This CDR3 is built from 14 residues. The V and J ends lost 6 bases and 0 bases respectively, with 11 bases between them. Per germline, CDR1 SGHAT and CDR2 FQNNGV. This chain's CDR3 is CASSRQSMNTEAFF. CDR3 coding DNA: TGTGCCAGCAGTCGACAGAGCATGAACACTGAAGCTTTCTTT. The entire variable domain, with the rest obtained from reference TRBV11-2 and TRBJ1-1, is as follows: EAGVAQSPRYKIIEKRQSVAFWCNPISGHATLYWYQQILGQGPKLLIQFQNNGVVDDSQLPKDRFSAERLKGVDSTLKIQPAKLEDSAVYLCASSRQSMNTEAFFGQGTRLTVV.

The genes are TRBV11-3 and TRBJ2-2, with D possibly matching TRBD2 (5 bases). Germline V lookup: CDR1 SGHNT, CDR2 YENEEA. CDR3 size: 17 residues. Trimming removed 0 bases from V and 4 bases from J, with 15 bases in between. As DNA, the CDR3 is TGTGCCAGCAGCTTAGACCCCGGGGAGATGGGCACCGGGGAGCTGTTTTTT. Translated: CASSLDPGEMGTGELFF. The full variable domain, in which reference TRBV11-3 and TRBJ2-2 provide the parts outside the CDR3, is EAGVVQSPRYKIIEKKQPVAFWCNPISGHNTLYWYLQNLGQGPELLIRYENEEAVDDSQLPKDRFSAERLKGVDSTLKIQPAELGDSAVYLCASSLDPGEMGTGELFFGEGSRLTVL.